This T cell receptor (beta chain) came from a study of OX40 agonist ivuxolimab in advanced cancers. Turning to the study itself: Dose-escalation patients suffered from hepatocellular carcinoma, melanoma, renal cell or head and neck cancer. Study-level points and caveats: In the expanded peripheral T cells, antigen specificity was never determined. Expanded clones tended on average to be more numerous among CD8+ T cells than CD4+. Clonal expansion among partial responders at 0.1-3.0 mg/kg ranked near the lowest.

A word on this clone: Its antigen is undetermined.

V lost 5 bases and J 14 bases, leaving 15 bases between the germline ends. Looked up from germline, CDR1 is SEHNR and CDR2 is FQNEAQ (reference sequence). The CDR3 loop spans 12 amino acids. The protocol was immunoSEQ multiplex PCR, while the TCRdb copy is restricted to in-frame clones and leaves out a portion. The sample contains tens of thousands of clones, around 90% of which appear only once. The sequence was collected from an adult with an advanced solid tumor such as melanoma, head and neck, liver or kidney cancer. The chain employs TRBV7-9 and TRBJ1-4, with D hard to call. Sequences were derived from CD4+ or CD8+ T cells sorted from blood, sampled in a trial of the OX40 agonist ivuxolimab. The CDR3 sequence: CASSDRTEWLFF. Here the CDR3 DNA reads TGTGCCAGCAGCGACCGGACGGAGTGGCTGTTTTTT.